Listed here are 17 T cell receptor beta chains from one sample, sequenced in a study of blood T cell repertoires in COVID-19. Sequencing used immunoSEQ multiplex PCR; TCRdb keeps in-frame clones, though not all of them. This sample yields some 140,000 clones, of which around 78% are seen a single time; 11% belongs to the top ten. What was sequenced was peripheral blood. Receptor source: a human donor in a cohort sampled during active COVID-19.

This clone was seen just once. The chain joins TRBV5-1 to TRBJ2-5; 14 bases align to TRBD2. The CDR3 has 16 residues. The V and J ends lost 3 bases and 4 bases, in that order; junction bases with no gene match: 5. Germline V gives CDR1 SGHRS, CDR2 YFSETQ. For the CDR3, the DNA is TGCGCCAGCAGCTGGACTAGCGGGGGGACAAGAGAGACCCAGTACTTC. Encoded protein: CASSWTSGGTRETQYF.

The chain recombines TRBV7-2 with TRBJ2-7; perhaps TRBD2 as D (6 bases). This CDR3 spans 12 amino acids. The germline gives CDR1 SGHTA, CDR2 FQGNSA. The V and J ends lost 4 bases and 5 bases respectively, with 9 bases between them. This chain's CDR3 is CASSSGSHEQYF. DNA for the CDR3: TGTGCCAGCAGCTCCGGGAGCCACGAGCAGTACTTC.

The V and J genes are TRBV27 and TRBJ1-3, with D possibly matching TRBD1 (5 bases). This CDR3 is 11 amino acids long. V lost 5 bases and J lost 8, with 7 bases in between. Per the germline V gene, CDR1 is MNHEY and CDR2 is SMNVEV (reference sequence). CDR3: CASSAGDTIYF. DNA for the CDR3: TGTGCCAGCAGTGCGGGGGACACCATATATTTT.

The gene calls are TRBV7-9 and TRBJ2-1; 9 bases agree with TRBD2. The ends lost 3 bases at V and 2 bases at J; junction bases unmatched: 5. The CDR3 consists of 16 residues. Germline CDR1 and CDR2: SEHNR and FQNEAQ (reference sequence). CDR3 in DNA: TGTGCCAGCAGCTTCGGAGCGGGGGGCGCCTACAATGAGCAGTTCTTC. It translates to CASSFGAGGAYNEQFF.

V and J are TRBV4-2 and TRBJ1-5; D is unclear. This CDR3 is built from 16 residues. Germline values: CDR1 LGHNA, CDR2 YNFKEQ. The V and J ends lost 0 bases and 0 bases respectively, with 9 bases between them. CDR3 nucleotides: TGTGCCAGCAGCCAAGACCCCAGCGCTAGCAATCAGCCCCAGCATTTT. Translating gives CASSQDPSASNQPQHF.

The chain combines TRBV5-5 with TRBJ1-2; no clear D gene. Between the trimmed V and J ends, which lost 4 bases and 4 bases, there was a span of 17 bases. The CDR3 spans 15 residues. Germline V gene data show CDR1 as SGHKS and CDR2 as YYEKEE (reference sequence). CDR3 bases: TGTGCCAGCAGCAGCCGGGCCCGGGATCTCTATGGCTACACCTTC. Its protein product is CASSSRARDLYGYTF.

The V and J genes are TRBV9 and TRBJ1-2, with 10 nucleotides matching TRBD1. Germline loops: CDR1 SGDLS, CDR2 YYNGEE. Losses at the gene ends were 3 bases for V and 3 bases for J; bases not matched to a gene: 11. The CDR3 sequence is 17 residues long. This chain's CDR3 is CASSEPARDRGYYGYTF. For the CDR3, the DNA is TGTGCCAGCAGCGAACCCGCACGGGACAGGGGATACTATGGCTACACCTTC.

This chain joins TRBV7-9 and TRBJ2-3, with 9 positions matching TRBD2. From germline, CDR1 is SEHNR and CDR2 FQNEAQ (reference sequence). The trim removed 3 bases at V and 5 bases at J, leaving 6 bases unmatched. CDR3 size: 15 residues. This CDR3 is CASSFGGGAKDTQYF. The CDR3 bases are TGTGCCAGCAGCTTCGGCGGGGGGGCCAAAGATACGCAGTATTTT.

This chain uses TRBV27 with TRBJ1-1, with a possible D match to TRBD1 (5 bases). CDR3 size: 13 residues. Trimming left V 6 bases short and J 11 bases short, with 19 bases between. The germline V gene has CDR1 MNHEY and CDR2 SMNVEV (reference sequence). The CDR3 DNA reads TGTGCCAGCAGCCCCGTGCAGGGAGGCTTGGCTTTCTTT. This translates into CASSPVQGGLAFF.

J is TRBJ2-7 and V is TRBV25-1, with 7 bases lining up with TRBD2. J gave up 3 bases and V 8 bases, and 7 bases lay outside the gene matches. Germline V CDR1 and CDR2: MGHDK, SYGVNS. The CDR3 has 13 residues. CDR3 sequence (DNA): TGTGCCAGCCAGCGGGGTTTGAACTACGAGCAGTACTTC. Translation gives CASQRGLNYEQYF.

The rearrangement joins TRBV5-6 to TRBJ2-3, with D hard to call. Trimming left V 0 bases short and J 6 bases short, with 2 bases between. The CDR3 has 11 residues. Germline V lookup: CDR1 SGHDT, CDR2 YYEEEE. CDR3 residues: CASSLADTQYF. CDR3 sequence (DNA): TGTGCCAGCAGCTTGGCGGATACGCAGTATTTT.

J is TRBJ2-5 and V is TRBV30; a possible D gene is TRBD2 (7 bases). Germline V lookup: CDR1 GTSNPN, CDR2 SVGIG (reference sequence). The CDR3 sequence is 14 residues long. Between the trimmed V and J ends, which lost 0 bases and 6 bases, there was a span of 14 bases. As DNA, the CDR3 is TGTGCCTGGAGTGTAGGTGGGGGGGCGAAGACCCAGTACTTC. This sequence encodes CAWSVGGGAKTQYF.

The chain joins TRBV24-1 to TRBJ1-5; possible D gene TRBD1, 5 bases. This CDR3 is 13 amino acids long. Between the trimmed V and J ends, which lost 4 bases and 6 bases, there was a span of 9 bases. From germline, CDR1 is KGHDR and CDR2 SFDVKD. The CDR3 DNA follows: TGTGCCACCAGTGAACCTCAGGGTCAGCCCCAGCATTTT. Translated: CATSEPQGQPQHF.

This chain uses TRBV7-9 with TRBJ1-2; D possibly corresponds to TRBD1 (5 bases). The CDR3 loop spans 12 amino acids. V was cut by 6 bases and J by 8 bases, with 13 bases left in between. The V gene's germline CDR1 is SEHNR and CDR2 FQNEAQ (reference sequence). CDR3 coding DNA: TGTGCCAGCAGGTCAGGGTCAGACGGCTACACCTTC. It translates to CASRSGSDGYTF.

This clone was detected a few times. This chain links TRBV7-9 with TRBJ2-1, with 14 bases matching TRBD2. Germline CDR1 reads SEHNR; CDR2 reads FQNEAQ (reference sequence). The CDR3 length is 16 residues. V lost 5 bases and J lost 9; bases outside the gene matches: 9. The CDR3 sequence: CASSAGLAGGVGEQFF. The DNA of the CDR3 is TGTGCCAGCAGCGCTGGACTAGCGGGGGGCGTAGGTGAGCAGTTCTTC.

The V gene is TRBV27, the J gene TRBJ1-2; D is perhaps TRBD1 (5 bases). CDR3 length equals 14 residues. V lost 5 bases and J 6 bases, leaving 16 bases between the germline ends. The germline gives CDR1 MNHEY, CDR2 SMNVEV (reference sequence). CDR3 coding DNA: TGTGCCAGCAGTCCGCTCGGGGGAGGGAATGGCTACACCTTC. It yields the protein CASSPLGGGNGYTF.

This chain uses TRBV6-2 or TRBV6-3 with TRBJ2-7; 8 bases fit TRBD1. J lost 3 bases, V lost 2 bases, and 12 bases had no gene match. There are 17 residues in the CDR3. CDR1 and CDR2 (germline): MNHEY, SVGEGT. In DNA form, the CDR3 reads TGTGCCAGCAGTTACCTCCCTCTCGACAGGGGAGGCTACGAGCAGTACTTC. Its translation: CASSYLPLDRGGYEQYF.